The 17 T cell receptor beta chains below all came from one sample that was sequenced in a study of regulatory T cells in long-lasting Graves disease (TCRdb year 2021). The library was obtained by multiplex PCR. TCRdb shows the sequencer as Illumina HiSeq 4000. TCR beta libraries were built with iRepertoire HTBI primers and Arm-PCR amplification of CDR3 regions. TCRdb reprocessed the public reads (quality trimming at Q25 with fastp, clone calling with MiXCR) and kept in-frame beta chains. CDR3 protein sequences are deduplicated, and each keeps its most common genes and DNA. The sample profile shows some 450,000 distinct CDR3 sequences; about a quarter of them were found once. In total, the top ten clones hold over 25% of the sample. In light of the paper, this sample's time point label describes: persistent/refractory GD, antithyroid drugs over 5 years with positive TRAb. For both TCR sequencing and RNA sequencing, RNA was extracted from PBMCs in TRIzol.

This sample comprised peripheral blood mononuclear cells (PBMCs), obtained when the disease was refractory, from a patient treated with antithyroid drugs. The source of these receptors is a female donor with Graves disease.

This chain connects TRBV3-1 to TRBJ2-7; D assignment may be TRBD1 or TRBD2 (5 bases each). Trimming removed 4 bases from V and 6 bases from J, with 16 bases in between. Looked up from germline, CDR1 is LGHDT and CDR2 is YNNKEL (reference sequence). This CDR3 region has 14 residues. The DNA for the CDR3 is TGTGCCAGCAGCCCGGGACCCGAAGGTTCCGAGCAGTACTTC. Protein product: CASSPGPEGSEQYF.

CDR3 amino acids: CASARAGEINIQYF. The CDR3 bases are TGCGCCAGCGCCCGTGCGGGAGAGATAAACATTCAGTACTTC. The chain is built from TRBV5-1 and TRBJ2-4; 7 bases agree with TRBD2. The CDR3 is 14 residues long. The V segment lost 7 bases and the J segment 6 bases; nucleotides outside the gene matches: 10. Germline V gives CDR1 SGHRS, CDR2 YFSETQ.

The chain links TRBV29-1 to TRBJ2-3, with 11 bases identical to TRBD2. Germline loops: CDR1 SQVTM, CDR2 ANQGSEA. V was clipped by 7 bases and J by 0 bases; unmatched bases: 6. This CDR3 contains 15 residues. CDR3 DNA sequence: TGCAGCGCCCAGAGACTAGCGGGGAGCACAGATACGCAGTATTTT. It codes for CSAQRLAGSTDTQYF.

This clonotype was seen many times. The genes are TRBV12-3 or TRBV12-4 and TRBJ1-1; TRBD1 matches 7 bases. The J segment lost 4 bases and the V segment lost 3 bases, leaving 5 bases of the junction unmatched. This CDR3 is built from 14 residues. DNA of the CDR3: TGTGCCAGCAGTTTCTGGCAGGGGGGCACTGAAGCTTTCTTT. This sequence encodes CASSFWQGGTEAFF.

CDR3 DNA sequence: TGCAGCGCTGTCAACTACAATGAGCAGTTCTTC. Translated, it gives CSAVNYNEQFF. This chain connects TRBV29-1 to TRBJ2-1; D uncertain. Germline V gives CDR1 SQVTM, CDR2 ANQGSEA. The ends were cut back, 7 bases at V and 3 bases at J, with 7 bases in the middle. CDR3 length: 11 residues.

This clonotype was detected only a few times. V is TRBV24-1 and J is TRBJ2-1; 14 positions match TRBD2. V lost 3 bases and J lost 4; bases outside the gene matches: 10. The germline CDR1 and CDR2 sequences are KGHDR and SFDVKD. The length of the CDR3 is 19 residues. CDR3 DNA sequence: TGTGCCACCAGTGATGACGGGACTAGCGGGAGAGTGGATTACAATGAGCAGTTCTTC. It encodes CATSDDGTSGRVDYNEQFF.

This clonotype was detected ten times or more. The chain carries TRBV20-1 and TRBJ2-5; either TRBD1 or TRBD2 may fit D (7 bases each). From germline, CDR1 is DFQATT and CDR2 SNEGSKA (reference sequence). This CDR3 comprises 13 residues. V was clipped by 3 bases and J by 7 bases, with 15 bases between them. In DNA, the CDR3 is TGCAGTGCTAGGGGGGGGACAGAAGGGACCCAGTACTTC. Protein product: CSARGGTEGTQYF.

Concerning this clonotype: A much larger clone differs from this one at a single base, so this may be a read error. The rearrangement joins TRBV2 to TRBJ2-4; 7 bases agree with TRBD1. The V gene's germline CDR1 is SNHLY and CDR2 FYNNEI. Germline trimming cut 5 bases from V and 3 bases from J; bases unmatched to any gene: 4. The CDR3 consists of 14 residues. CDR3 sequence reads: CASSYWDSKNIQYF. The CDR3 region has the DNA TGTGCCAGCAGTTACTGGGACAGCAAAAACATTCAGTACTTC.

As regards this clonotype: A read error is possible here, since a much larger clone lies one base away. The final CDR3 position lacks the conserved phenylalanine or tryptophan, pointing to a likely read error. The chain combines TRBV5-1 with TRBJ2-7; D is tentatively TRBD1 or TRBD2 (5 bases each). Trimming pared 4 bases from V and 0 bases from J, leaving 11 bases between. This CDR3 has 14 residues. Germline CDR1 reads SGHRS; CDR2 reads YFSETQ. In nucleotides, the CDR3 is TGCGCCAGCAGCCACGCAGGGAGCTCCTACGAGCAGTACTGC. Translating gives CASSHAGSSYEQYC.

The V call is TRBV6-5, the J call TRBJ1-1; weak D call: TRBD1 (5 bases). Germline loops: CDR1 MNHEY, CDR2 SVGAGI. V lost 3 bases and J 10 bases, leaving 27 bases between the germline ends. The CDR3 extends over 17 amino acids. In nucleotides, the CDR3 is TGTGCCAGCAGTTATCGCATGGTAATGGGGGGGAAAGTTGGAGCTTTCTTT. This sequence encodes CASSYRMVMGGKVGAFF.

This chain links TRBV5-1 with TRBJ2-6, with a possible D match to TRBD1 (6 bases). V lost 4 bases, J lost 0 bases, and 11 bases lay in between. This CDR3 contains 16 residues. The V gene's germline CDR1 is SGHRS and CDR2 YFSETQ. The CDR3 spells CASSERTVSGANVLTF. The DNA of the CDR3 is TGCGCCAGCAGCGAAAGGACAGTCTCTGGGGCCAACGTCCTGACTTTC.

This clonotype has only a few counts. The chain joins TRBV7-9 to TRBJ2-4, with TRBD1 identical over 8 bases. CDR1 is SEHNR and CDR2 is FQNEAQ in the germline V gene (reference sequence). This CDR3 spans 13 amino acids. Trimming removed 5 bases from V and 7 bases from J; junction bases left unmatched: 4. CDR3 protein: CASSAQGANIQYF. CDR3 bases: TGTGCCAGCAGCGCTCAGGGGGCCAACATTCAGTACTTC.

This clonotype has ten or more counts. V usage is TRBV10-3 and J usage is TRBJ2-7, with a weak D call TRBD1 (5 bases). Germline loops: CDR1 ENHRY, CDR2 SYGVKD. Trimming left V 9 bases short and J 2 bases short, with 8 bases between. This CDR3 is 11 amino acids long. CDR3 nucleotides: TGTGCCATACAGGTAGCCTACGAGCAGTACTTC. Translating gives CAIQVAYEQYF.

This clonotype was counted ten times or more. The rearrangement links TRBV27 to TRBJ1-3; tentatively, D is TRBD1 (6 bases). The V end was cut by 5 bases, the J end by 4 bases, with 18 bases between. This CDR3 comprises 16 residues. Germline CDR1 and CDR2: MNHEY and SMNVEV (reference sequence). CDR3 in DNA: TGTGCCAGCAGTCCAACACCCGAGGACAGCGGAAACACCATATATTTT. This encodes CASSPTPEDSGNTIYF.

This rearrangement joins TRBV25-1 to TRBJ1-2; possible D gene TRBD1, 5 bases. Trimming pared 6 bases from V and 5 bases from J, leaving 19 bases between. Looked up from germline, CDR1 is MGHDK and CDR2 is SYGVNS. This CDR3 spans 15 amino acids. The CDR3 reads CASSLGASTKYGYTF. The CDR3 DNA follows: TGTGCCAGCAGCTTAGGGGCGTCAACCAAGTATGGCTACACCTTC.

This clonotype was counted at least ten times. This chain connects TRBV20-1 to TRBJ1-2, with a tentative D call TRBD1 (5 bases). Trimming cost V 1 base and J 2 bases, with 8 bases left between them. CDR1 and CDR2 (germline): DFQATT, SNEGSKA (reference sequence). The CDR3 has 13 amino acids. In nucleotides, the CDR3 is TGCAGTGCTAGAGTTCGGACAAACTATGGCTACACCTTC. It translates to CSARVRTNYGYTF.

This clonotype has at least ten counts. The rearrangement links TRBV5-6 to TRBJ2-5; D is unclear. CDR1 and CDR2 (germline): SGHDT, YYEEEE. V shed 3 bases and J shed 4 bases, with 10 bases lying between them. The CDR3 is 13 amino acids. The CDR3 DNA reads TGTGCCAGCAGCTGGGTGGCTAGAGAGACCCAGTACTTC. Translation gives CASSWVARETQYF.